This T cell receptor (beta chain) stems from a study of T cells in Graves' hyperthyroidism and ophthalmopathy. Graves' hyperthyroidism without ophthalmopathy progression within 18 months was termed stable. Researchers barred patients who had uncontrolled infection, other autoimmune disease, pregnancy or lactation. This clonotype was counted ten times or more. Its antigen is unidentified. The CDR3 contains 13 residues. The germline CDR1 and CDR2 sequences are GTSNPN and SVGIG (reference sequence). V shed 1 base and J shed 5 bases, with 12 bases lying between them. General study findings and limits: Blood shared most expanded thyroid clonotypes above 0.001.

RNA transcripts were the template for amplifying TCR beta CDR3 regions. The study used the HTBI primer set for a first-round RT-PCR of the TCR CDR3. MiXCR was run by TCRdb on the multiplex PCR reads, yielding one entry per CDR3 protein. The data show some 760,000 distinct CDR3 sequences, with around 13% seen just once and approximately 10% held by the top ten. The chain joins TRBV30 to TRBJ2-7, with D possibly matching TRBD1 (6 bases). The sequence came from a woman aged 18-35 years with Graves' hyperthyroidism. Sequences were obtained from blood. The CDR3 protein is CAWSGNKGDEQYF. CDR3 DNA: TGTGCCTGGAGTGGAAATAAGGGGGACGAGCAGTACTTC.